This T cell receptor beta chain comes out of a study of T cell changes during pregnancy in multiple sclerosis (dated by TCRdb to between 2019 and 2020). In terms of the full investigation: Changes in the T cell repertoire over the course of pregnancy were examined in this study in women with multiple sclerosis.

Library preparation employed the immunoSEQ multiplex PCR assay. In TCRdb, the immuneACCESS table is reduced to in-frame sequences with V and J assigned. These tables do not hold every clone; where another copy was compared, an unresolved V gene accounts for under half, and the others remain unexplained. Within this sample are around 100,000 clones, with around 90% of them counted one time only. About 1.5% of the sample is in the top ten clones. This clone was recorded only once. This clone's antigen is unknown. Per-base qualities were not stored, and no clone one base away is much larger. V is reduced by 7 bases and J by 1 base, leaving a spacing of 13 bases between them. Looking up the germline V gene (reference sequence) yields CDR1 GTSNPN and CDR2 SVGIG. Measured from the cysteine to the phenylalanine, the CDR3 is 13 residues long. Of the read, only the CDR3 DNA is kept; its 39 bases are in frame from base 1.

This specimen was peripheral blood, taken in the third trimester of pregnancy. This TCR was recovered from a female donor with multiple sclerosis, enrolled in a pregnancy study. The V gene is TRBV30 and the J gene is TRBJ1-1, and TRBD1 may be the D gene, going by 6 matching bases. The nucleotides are TGTGCCTATCTCGGACAGCCGAACACTGAAGCTTTCTTT. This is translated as CAYLGQPNTEAFF.